These T cell receptor beta chains were read from a single sample in a study of neurological immune-mediated disorders. One entry per CDR3 protein results from TCRdb running MiXCR on the 5' RACE reads. Of nearly 60,000 distinct CDR3 sequences listed, roughly 3.5% are singletons. Sequenced sample: PBMCs. The receptor source for this set is a woman in her twenties or thirties with multiple sclerosis. The CDR3 runs from the conserved cysteine through the conserved F or W. The order of the fields is clone size, D gene, J gene, V gene, CDR3 DNA, CDR3 protein. The D gene is left open where the match is weak. Rows give clone size only sometimes, using once, few, many, or a class for an expanded clone.

many | NA | TRBJ1-1 | TRBV6-1 | TGTGCCTCCCAACCGGGTCCCGCAGGTTGGAACACTGAAGCTTTCTTT | CASQPGPAGWNTEAFF
many | TRBD1 | TRBJ1-1 | TRBV20-1 | TGCAGTGCTAGAAGGACAGGGATTAACACTGAAGCTTTCTTT | CSARRTGINTEAFF
many | NA | TRBJ1-3 | TRBV7-6 | TGTGCCAGCAGTTTAGCGCTCAGTATAACTGCCGGAAACACCATATATTTT | CASSLALSITAGNTIYF
many | NA | TRBJ1-1 | TRBV6-6 | TGTGCCAGCAGTTGGACAATGAACACTGAAGCTTTCTTT | CASSWTMNTEAFF
many | NA | TRBJ2-5 | TRBV20-1 | TGCAGTGGGGGGGGGCTCCAAGAGACCCAGTACTTC | CSGGGLQETQYF
many | NA | TRBJ1-3 | TRBV5-1 | TGCGCCAGCAGCCCGGACGGAAACACCATATATTTT | CASSPDGNTIYF
many | NA | TRBJ1-3 | TRBV20-1 | TGCAGTGCGACGCGACGGGCGCCGGGAAACACCATATATTTT | CSATRRAPGNTIYF
many | NA | TRBJ2-1 | TRBV5-1 | TGCGCCAGCAGCTTGGTGTCACAGTCCTACAATGAGCAGTTCTTC | CASSLVSQSYNEQFF
NA | NA | TRBJ2-6 | TRBV18 | TGTGCCAGCTCACCTTCGAGTCCGTCCTCTGGGGCCAACGTCCTGACTTTC | CASSPSSPSSGANVLTF
NA | NA | TRBJ2-2 | TRBV5-1 | TGCGCCAGCCGCCAAGTCTCAGCCCGGAACACCGGGGAGCTGTTTTTT | CASRQVSARNTGELFF
many | TRBD2 | TRBJ2-3 | TRBV10-3 | TGTGCCATCAGTGAGTCGAGGGCGGGAGTAGCAGATACGCAGTATTTT | CAISESRAGVADTQYF
few | TRBD1 | TRBJ1-6 | TRBV10-3 | TGTGCCATCAGGGATACAGGGGATTCACCCCTCCACTTT | CAIRDTGDSPLHF
many | NA | TRBJ2-2 | TRBV9 | TGTGCCAGCAGCGTAGAGCCAGGGAACACCGGGGAGCTGTTTTTT | CASSVEPGNTGELFF
many | NA | TRBJ2-4 | TRBV24-1 | TGTGCCACCAGTGTGCCCCTGGGTCAGATAGCCAAAAACATTCAGTACTTC | CATSVPLGQIAKNIQYF
many | TRBD2 | TRBJ2-3 | TRBV24-1 | TGTGCCACCAGTGGGACTAGCGGGACTAGCACAGATACGCAGTATTTT | CATSGTSGTSTDTQYF
many | NA | TRBJ2-1 | TRBV3-1 | TGTGCCAGCAGCCAACGGACAGTAACAAATGAGCAGTTCTTC | CASSQRTVTNEQFF
many | NA | TRBJ1-5 | TRBV20-1 | TGCAGTGCTAGTACCAGACAGGGCAATCAGCCCCAGCATTTT | CSASTRQGNQPQHF
many | NA | TRBJ2-3 | TRBV7-8 | TGTGCCAGCAGCTTATATCCCCCTCCAGATACGCAGTATTTT | CASSLYPPPDTQYF
many | NA | TRBJ2-1 | TRBV20-1 | TGCAGTGCTGCTCCCATTACCCCGAGCTCCTACAATGAGCAGTTCTTC | CSAAPITPSSYNEQFF
many | TRBD1 | TRBJ2-5 | TRBV15 | TGTGCCACCAGCGCTGGACAGGGATGGGGGCAAGAGACCCAGTACTTC | CATSAGQGWGQETQYF
many | TRBD1 | TRBJ2-1 | TRBV5-1 | TGCGCCAGCAGCATCTCCGGGACAGGGGTCAATGAGCAGTTCTTC | CASSISGTGVNEQFF
many | NA | TRBJ2-7 | TRBV29-1 | TGCAGCGTCTCGACAGGCTACGAGCAGTACTTC | CSVSTGYEQYF
many | NA | TRBJ2-7 | TRBV5-1 | TGCGCCAGCAGCTGGGTCGGGGGGCGCACCGGCGAGCAGTACTTC | CASSWVGGRTGEQYF
many | NA | TRBJ2-1 | TRBV5-6 | TGTGCCAGCAGCTGGGCAGGGAATGAGCAGTTCTTC | CASSWAGNEQFF
many | NA | TRBJ2-5 | TRBV11-2 | TGTGCCAGCAGCTTTGGGGTCCAAGAGACCCAGTACTTC | CASSFGVQETQYF
few | NA | TRBJ2-1 | TRBV19 | TGTGCCAGTAGTCCCCCCCCCGACAATGAGCAGTTCTTC | CASSPPPDNEQFF
many | TRBD1 | TRBJ2-7 | TRBV5-1 | TGCGCCAGCAGCTTGGCCCCGACAGGGAAGACCTACGAGCAGTACTTC | CASSLAPTGKTYEQYF
many | NA | TRBJ2-3 | TRBV27 | TGTGCCAGCAGTTTTCTCCAGGGGGATACGCAGTATTTT | CASSFLQGDTQYF
many | NA | TRBJ1-5 | TRBV29-1 | TGCAGCGTTGGGGACTACAATCAGCCCCAGCATTTT | CSVGDYNQPQHF
many | TRBD2 | TRBJ2-1 | TRBV12-3/TRBV12-4 | TGTGCCAGCAGTTTAGACAGGGTCCAGAGCGGGGGAGGCAATGAGCAGTTCTTC | CASSLDRVQSGGGNEQFF
many | NA | TRBJ1-2 | TRBV12-3/TRBV12-4 | TGTGCCAGCAGTTTAGACAGGGATAACTATGGCTACACCTTC | CASSLDRDNYGYTF
many | TRBD2 | TRBJ2-2 | TRBV12-3/TRBV12-4 | TGTGCCAGCTGCCTCGAGGGACTAGTTGCCGGGGAGCTGTTTTTT | CASCLEGLVAGELFF
many | NA | TRBJ2-3 | TRBV7-2 | TGTGCCAGCACCGCCAGGAGGACTCATACGCAGTATTTT | CASTARRTHTQYF
many | NA | TRBJ1-1 | TRBV5-5 | TGTGCCAGCAGCTCGAATGACAGGTCGGTGAACACTGAAGCTTTCTTT | CASSSNDRSVNTEAFF
many | TRBD1 | TRBJ2-3 | TRBV20-1 | TGCAGTGCTAGAGTAACAGGGGCGGGAGATACGCAGTATTTT | CSARVTGAGDTQYF
many | NA | TRBJ1-1 | TRBV12-3/TRBV12-4 | TGTGCCAGCCTAATGGCTGCCTACACTGAAGCTTTCTTT | CASLMAAYTEAFF
many | TRBD1 | TRBJ2-7 | TRBV15 | TGTGCCACCAGCCCTACGCGGACAGGATTACCCTACGAGCAGTACTTC | CATSPTRTGLPYEQYF
many | NA | TRBJ2-2 | TRBV7-9 | TGTGCCACCCCCACTCCACCCGGCAGGGTCGCCACCGGGGAGCTGTTTTTT | CATPTPPGRVATGELFF
many | NA | TRBJ1-2 | TRBV12-3/TRBV12-4 | TGTGCCAGCAGCCCACAAATATGGGGCGCCAACTATGGCTACACCTTC | CASSPQIWGANYGYTF
many | NA | TRBJ2-3 | TRBV10-3 | TGTGCCATCAAGTTACGGGACACTGGGGATACGCAGTATTTT | CAIKLRDTGDTQYF
many | NA | TRBJ2-7 | TRBV20-1 | TGCAGTGCTAGAGTTGCCGGTGGCTACGAGCAGTACTTC | CSARVAGGYEQYF
many | TRBD1 | TRBJ2-7 | TRBV5-1 | TGCGCCAGCAGCTCAGGACAGGGGTTCTACGAGCAGTACTTC | CASSSGQGFYEQYF
many | TRBD1 | TRBJ2-6 | TRBV5-1 | TGCGCCAGCAGCGCTACCGGGACAGCTGGGGCCAACGTCCTGACTTTC | CASSATGTAGANVLTF
many | NA | TRBJ2-3 | TRBV29-1 | TGCAGCGAGCAGAGCACAGATACGCAGTATTTT | CSEQSTDTQYF